The clone carrying this T cell receptor beta chain appeared a few times. Its antigen is unknown. Sample barcodes and UMIs were carried by the TCR alpha and TCR beta cDNA libraries that 5'RACE generated with constant-segment primers. TCRdb processed the 5' RACE reads anew with MiXCR; each CDR3 protein has one entry. The data contain about 150,000 distinct CDR3 sequences, about 14% of them seen just once; the ten biggest clones take up roughly 15%. V lost 5 bases and J lost 3; bases outside the gene matches: 13. The CDR3 is made up of 18 amino acids. The data originate from a study of T-cell memory formation after mild COVID-19. As for the study in general: Among the donors, TCR clusters were largely specific to each donor. Study-wide results and caveats: Among contracting clones, CD4+ were mainly CM/EM and CD8+ enriched in EMRA. Clones shrinking from day 15 to 85 showed even CD4/CD8 mixes; later expanders tilted CD4+.

The chain recombines TRBV12-3 or TRBV12-4 with TRBJ2-1; TRBD2 matches at 10 bases. Sequenced sample: PBMCs or a T cell subset sorted from them (not recorded which). The receptor's source is an adult woman who had mild COVID-19 (a few samples of this study predate the infection). Cell type and time point are not known. The CDR3: CASSPSLQGLANYNEQFF. The CDR3 DNA reads as TGTGCCAGCAGTCCCTCTCTCCAGGGACTAGCGAACTACAATGAGCAGTTCTTC.